This passage covers 18 T cell receptor beta chains from one sample sequenced in a study of neurological immune-mediated disorders. TCRdb fed the 5' RACE reads into MiXCR, producing one record per CDR3 protein. The sample includes 87,000 or so distinct CDR3 sequences, 3% to 4.5% seen only once; the top ten take about 6%. Source material: PBMCs. These receptor sequences come from a woman aged 18-35 years with multiple sclerosis.

This clonotype was picked up a small number of times. The chain employs TRBV19 and TRBJ2-5; no clear D. Per germline, CDR1 LNHDA and CDR2 SQIVND (reference sequence). The CDR3 contains 13 residues. V was trimmed by 3 bases and J by 5 bases, leaving 10 bases between them. CDR3 nucleotides: TGTGCCAGTAGTATCGTGTTATCGGAGACCCAGTACTTC. Translating gives CASSIVLSETQYF.

In its sample, this clonotype was seen a few times. This rearrangement joins TRBV14 to TRBJ1-2; D remains ambiguous. With 4 bases removed from V and 0 bases from J, the gap between germline ends came to 12 bases. Per the germline V gene, CDR1 is SGHDN and CDR2 is FVKESK. This CDR3 has 15 residues. CDR3 in amino acids: CASSRAGATNYGYTF. CDR3 nucleotides: TGTGCCAGCAGCCGGGCTGGAGCGACTAACTATGGCTACACCTTC.

This clonotype appeared many times. This rearrangement joins TRBV5-1 to TRBJ2-2; 13 bases agree with TRBD2. The junction had 7 bases not matched to a gene; V was cut back by 3 bases and J by 8 bases. The CDR3 is 16 amino acids. CDR1 is SGHRS, CDR2 YFSETQ, per germline. Here the CDR3 reads CASSSGTSGKAGELFF. DNA for the CDR3: TGCGCCAGCAGCTCCGGGACTAGCGGGAAGGCGGGGGAGCTGTTTTTT.

This clonotype was recorded at least ten times. The chain combines TRBV20-1 with TRBJ1-1, with a tentative D call TRBD1 (5 bases). This CDR3 has 13 amino acids. CDR1 and CDR2 from the germline V gene are DFQATT and SNEGSKA (reference sequence). V shed 5 bases and J shed 1 base, with 11 bases lying between them. CDR3 protein: CSAPGEGNTEAFF. The CDR3 nucleotides read TGCAGTGCTCCGGGGGAGGGGAACACTGAAGCTTTCTTT.

This clonotype was seen repeatedly, ten times or more. This chain connects TRBV7-2 to TRBJ2-7; D is unresolved. This CDR3 has 14 amino acids. CDR1 SGHTA and CDR2 FQGNSA come from the germline V gene. Trimming took 2 bases from V and 3 from J, leaving 11 bases between them. The CDR3 reads CASSLTAGSYEQYF. Written as DNA, the CDR3 is TGTGCCAGCAGCTTAACAGCTGGCAGCTACGAGCAGTACTTC. Combining the CDR3 with reference TRBV7-2 and TRBJ2-7 gives the whole variable domain GAGVSQSPSNKVTEKGKDVELRCDPISGHTALYWYRQSLGQGLEFLIYFQGNSAPDKSGLPSDRFSAERTGGSVSTLTIQRTQQEDSAVYLCASSLTAGSYEQYFGPGTRLTVT.

This clonotype was recorded many times. This chain joins TRBV20-1 and TRBJ2-7; D unclear. V lost 5 bases to trimming and J lost 3 bases, with 8 bases between them. CDR3 length: 11 residues. CDR1 and CDR2 (germline): DFQATT, SNEGSKA (reference sequence). As DNA, the CDR3 is TGCAGTGCTCCGATTCTCTACGAGCAGTACTTC. It specifies CSAPILYEQYF.

Note on this clonotype: With a much larger clone just one base away, this may be a read error. This chain uses TRBV7-9 with TRBJ2-1, with 7 bases that match TRBD2. The CDR3 has 15 amino acids. Germline CDR1 reads SEHNR; CDR2 reads FQNEAQ (reference sequence). The CDR3 sequence is CVSSLASGYNNEQFF. The CDR3 nucleotides are TGTGTCAGCAGCTTAGCTAGCGGATACAACAATGAGCAGTTCTTC.

This clonotype was counted at least ten times. V usage is TRBV7-2 and J usage is TRBJ1-1; D may be TRBD1 (5 bases). Per the germline V gene, CDR1 is SGHTA and CDR2 is FQGNSA. Trimming stripped 4 bases from V and 4 bases from J, with 10 bases between. This CDR3 spans 13 amino acids. Written as DNA, the CDR3 is TGTGCCAGCAGCTCACAGGAAGGCACTGAAGCTTTCTTT. Translating it yields CASSSQEGTEAFF.

This clonotype was recorded many times. V gene TRBV20-1 combines with J gene TRBJ2-1, with D possibly called TRBD1 or TRBD2 (6 bases each). The V gene's germline CDR1 is DFQATT and CDR2 SNEGSKA (reference sequence). The CDR3 runs to 14 residues. Trimming took off 6 bases at V and 2 bases at J, with 14 bases between the two ends. This CDR3 reads CSASSGAPYNEQFF. The CDR3 DNA reads as TGCAGTGCCTCATCGGGGGCCCCCTACAATGAGCAGTTCTTC.

This clonotype has ten or more counts. The chain recombines TRBV7-3 with TRBJ2-1, with 7 positions matching TRBD1. With 5 bases clipped from V and 4 bases from J, the junction kept 5 bases outside the gene matches. Germline V gives CDR1 SGHTA, CDR2 FQGTGA. CDR3 size: 14 residues. Here the CDR3 reads CASSQGDSYNEQFF. CDR3 DNA sequence: TGTGCCAGCAGCCAAGGGGACAGTTACAATGAGCAGTTCTTC.

This clonotype has at least ten counts. This chain uses TRBV18 with TRBJ2-2, with 7 bases identical to TRBD1. Trimming took 3 bases from V and 0 from J; bases not matched to a gene: 1. This CDR3 has 15 amino acids. Germline V CDR1 and CDR2: KGHSH, LQKENI. The DNA of the CDR3 is TGTGCCAGCTCACCGGACAGGACGAACACCGGGGAGCTGTTTTTT. Amino acids: CASSPDRTNTGELFF.

The sample holds many counts of this clonotype. V and J are TRBV3-1 and TRBJ2-1; D gene ambiguous. The length of the CDR3 is 17 residues. The germline V gene has CDR1 LGHDT and CDR2 YNNKEL (reference sequence). The V gene lost 4 bases and the J gene lost 3 bases, with 19 bases spanning the gap. In nucleotides, the CDR3 is TGTGCCAGCAGCCGAGACCTGTTGGGAAGGGACTACAATGAGCAGTTCTTC. Protein: CASSRDLLGRDYNEQFF.

The chain is built from TRBV21-1 and TRBJ2-5; the table's TRBD1 call for D was not verified on the DNA. TRBV21-1 is a documented pseudogene. The CDR3 consists of 15 residues. The CDR3 sequence: CASSKVPRSVRTQYF. DNA of the CDR3: TGTGCCAGCAGCAAAGTCCCCCGATCGGTTAGGACCCAGTACTTC.

In regard to this clonotype: The conserved phenylalanine or tryptophan normally closing the CDR3 is absent here, so this likely arose from a read error. The V gene is TRBV12-3 or TRBV12-4, the J gene TRBJ1-1; D possibly corresponds to TRBD1 (6 bases). The CDR3 covers 15 residues. Trimming shortened V by 6 bases and J by 0 bases, and 14 bases separated the two germline ends. The CDR3 protein is CASRRDGDMNTEAFN. As DNA, the CDR3 is TGTGCCAGCAGGAGAGATGGGGACATGAACACTGAAGCTTTCAAT.

At least ten counts were recorded for this clonotype. J is TRBJ2-1 and V is TRBV5-1; D gene uncertain. With 0 bases removed from V and 5 bases from J, the gap between germline ends came to 3 bases. Germline CDR1 reads SGHRS; CDR2 reads YFSETQ. This CDR3 comprises 12 residues. The CDR3 loop reads CASSLVDNEQFF. CDR3 DNA: TGCGCCAGCAGCTTGGTTGACAATGAGCAGTTCTTC.

J is TRBJ2-1 and V is TRBV30; no clear D. This CDR3 has 13 residues. Germline CDR1 is GTSNPN and CDR2 is SVGIG (reference sequence). The V gene lost 5 bases and the J gene lost 0 bases, with 8 bases spanning the gap. CDR3 DNA sequence: TGTGCCTGGGGCGGCCTCTCCTACAATGAGCAGTTCTTC. Translation gives CAWGGLSYNEQFF.

This clonotype has a count of ten or more. The chain joins TRBV10-3 to TRBJ2-5; 10 nucleotides line up with TRBD1. CDR1 and CDR2 (germline): ENHRY, SYGVKD. The CDR3 is 14 amino acids. V was clipped by 4 bases and J by 2 bases; unmatched bases: 1. The CDR3 nucleotides read TGTGCCATCAGTGGGACAGGGGGACAAGAGACCCAGTACTTC. The encoded protein is CAISGTGGQETQYF.

This clonotype was recorded many times. The J gene is TRBJ2-1, the V gene TRBV20-1; D is uncertain. The CDR3 spans 18 residues. Trimming took off 6 bases at V and 6 bases at J, with 30 bases between the two ends. Germline CDR1 DFQATT, CDR2 SNEGSKA (reference sequence). The CDR3: CSAETALSPDPASNEQFF. The DNA for the CDR3 is TGCAGTGCGGAAACCGCACTTTCCCCGGATCCGGCCTCCAATGAGCAGTTCTTC.